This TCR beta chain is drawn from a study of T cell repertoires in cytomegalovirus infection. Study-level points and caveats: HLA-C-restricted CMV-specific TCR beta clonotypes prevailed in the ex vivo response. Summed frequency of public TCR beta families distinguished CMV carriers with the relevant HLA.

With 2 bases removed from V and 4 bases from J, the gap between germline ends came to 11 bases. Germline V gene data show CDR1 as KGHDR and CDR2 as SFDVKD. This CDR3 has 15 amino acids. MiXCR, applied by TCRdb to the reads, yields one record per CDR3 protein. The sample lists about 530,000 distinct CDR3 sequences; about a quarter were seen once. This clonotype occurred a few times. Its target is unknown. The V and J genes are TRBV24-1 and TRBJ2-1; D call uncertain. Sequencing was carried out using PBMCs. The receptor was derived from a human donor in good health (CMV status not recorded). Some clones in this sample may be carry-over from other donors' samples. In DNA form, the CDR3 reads TGTGCCACCAGTGATTCTTGGAGAGAGTACAATGAGCAGTTCTTC. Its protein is CATSDSWREYNEQFF.